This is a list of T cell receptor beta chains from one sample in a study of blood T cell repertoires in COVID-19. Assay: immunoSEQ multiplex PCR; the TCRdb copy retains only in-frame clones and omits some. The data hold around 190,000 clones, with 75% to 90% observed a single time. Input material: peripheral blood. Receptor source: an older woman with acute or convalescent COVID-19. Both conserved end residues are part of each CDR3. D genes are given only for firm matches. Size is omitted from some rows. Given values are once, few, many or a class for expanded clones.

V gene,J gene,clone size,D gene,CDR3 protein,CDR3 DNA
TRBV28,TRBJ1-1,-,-,CASSPPGGLGTEAFF,TGTGCCAGCAGTCCCCCCGGGGGTTTAGGGACTGAAGCTTTCTTT
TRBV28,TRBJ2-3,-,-,CASVGVVLSTDTQYF,TGTGCCAGCGTGGGAGTCGTCCTGAGCACAGATACGCAGTATTTT
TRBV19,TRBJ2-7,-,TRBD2,CASSSSGSTIGGEQYF,TGTGCCAGTAGCAGTAGCGGGAGTACAATAGGTGGCGAGCAGTACTTC
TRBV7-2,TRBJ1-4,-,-,CASSLAQGFNIEKLFF,TGTGCCAGCAGCTTAGCCCAGGGTTTTAATATTGAAAAACTGTTTTTT
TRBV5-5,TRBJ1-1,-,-,CASSGRRQAPEAFF,TGTGCCAGCAGCGGCCGACGACAGGCTCCCGAAGCTTTCTTT
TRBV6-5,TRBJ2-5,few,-,CASSAGTQKSQYF,TGTGCCAGCAGCGCCGGGACACAGAAGTCCCAGTACTTC
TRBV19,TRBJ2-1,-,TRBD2,CASRVSGGLYNEQFF,TGTGCCAGTAGGGTCAGCGGGGGGCTATACAATGAGCAGTTCTTC
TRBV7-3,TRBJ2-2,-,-,CASSLMGRGGLFF,TGTGCCAGCAGCTTAATGGGGCGGGGCGGACTGTTTTTT
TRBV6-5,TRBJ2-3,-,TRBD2,CASSYVGLAGGDTQYF,TGTGCCAGCAGTTACGTTGGACTAGCGGGAGGAGATACGCAGTATTTT
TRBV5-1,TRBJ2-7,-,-,CASSREAGRPYEQYF,TGCGCCAGCAGCAGAGAGGCAGGGAGGCCCTACGAGCAGTACTTC
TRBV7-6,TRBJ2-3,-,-,CASSSGDLSDTQYF,TGTGCCAGCAGCTCGGGAGATCTGAGTGATACGCAGTATTTT
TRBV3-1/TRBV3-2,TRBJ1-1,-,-,CASSLDAGNTEAFF,TGTGCCAGCAGCCTCGACGCGGGGAACACTGAAGCTTTCTTT
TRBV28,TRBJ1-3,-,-,CASSTGGMSGNTIYF,TGTGCCAGCAGTACGGGAGGGATGTCTGGAAACACCATATATTTT
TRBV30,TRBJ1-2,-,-,CAWTLGGGGYGYTF,TGTGCCTGGACCCTTGGGGGAGGCGGCTATGGCTACACCTTC
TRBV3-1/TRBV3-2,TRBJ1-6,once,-,CASSRRDSALGNSPLHF,TGTGCCAGCTCTCGCAGGGACTCTGCCCTTGGAAATTCACCCCTCCACTTT
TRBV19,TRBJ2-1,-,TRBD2,CATNPGLAFNEQFF,TGTGCCACTAATCCCGGACTAGCTTTCAATGAGCAGTTCTTC
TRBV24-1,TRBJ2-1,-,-,CATSGLGRGGNEQFF,TGTGCCACCAGTGGCCTCGGAAGAGGGGGCAATGAGCAGTTCTTC
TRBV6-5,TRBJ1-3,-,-,CASSHTGNTIYF,TGTGCCAGCAGCCACACCGGAAACACCATATATTTT
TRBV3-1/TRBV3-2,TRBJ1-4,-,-,CASSPGGGGQEKLFF,TGTGCCAGCAGCCCCGGAGGGGGGGGGCAGGAAAAACTGTTTTTT
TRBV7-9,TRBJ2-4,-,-,CASSLDSLKNIQYF,TGTGCCAGCAGCTTAGACAGTCTCAAAAACATTCAGTACTTC
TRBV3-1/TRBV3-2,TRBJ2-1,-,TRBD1,CASSQDASDRGNEQFF,TGTGCCAGCAGCCAAGATGCCTCGGACAGGGGGAATGAGCAGTTCTTC
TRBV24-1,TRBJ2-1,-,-,CATSDGKTEGEQFF,TGTGCCACCAGTGACGGTAAGACTGAGGGAGAGCAGTTCTTC